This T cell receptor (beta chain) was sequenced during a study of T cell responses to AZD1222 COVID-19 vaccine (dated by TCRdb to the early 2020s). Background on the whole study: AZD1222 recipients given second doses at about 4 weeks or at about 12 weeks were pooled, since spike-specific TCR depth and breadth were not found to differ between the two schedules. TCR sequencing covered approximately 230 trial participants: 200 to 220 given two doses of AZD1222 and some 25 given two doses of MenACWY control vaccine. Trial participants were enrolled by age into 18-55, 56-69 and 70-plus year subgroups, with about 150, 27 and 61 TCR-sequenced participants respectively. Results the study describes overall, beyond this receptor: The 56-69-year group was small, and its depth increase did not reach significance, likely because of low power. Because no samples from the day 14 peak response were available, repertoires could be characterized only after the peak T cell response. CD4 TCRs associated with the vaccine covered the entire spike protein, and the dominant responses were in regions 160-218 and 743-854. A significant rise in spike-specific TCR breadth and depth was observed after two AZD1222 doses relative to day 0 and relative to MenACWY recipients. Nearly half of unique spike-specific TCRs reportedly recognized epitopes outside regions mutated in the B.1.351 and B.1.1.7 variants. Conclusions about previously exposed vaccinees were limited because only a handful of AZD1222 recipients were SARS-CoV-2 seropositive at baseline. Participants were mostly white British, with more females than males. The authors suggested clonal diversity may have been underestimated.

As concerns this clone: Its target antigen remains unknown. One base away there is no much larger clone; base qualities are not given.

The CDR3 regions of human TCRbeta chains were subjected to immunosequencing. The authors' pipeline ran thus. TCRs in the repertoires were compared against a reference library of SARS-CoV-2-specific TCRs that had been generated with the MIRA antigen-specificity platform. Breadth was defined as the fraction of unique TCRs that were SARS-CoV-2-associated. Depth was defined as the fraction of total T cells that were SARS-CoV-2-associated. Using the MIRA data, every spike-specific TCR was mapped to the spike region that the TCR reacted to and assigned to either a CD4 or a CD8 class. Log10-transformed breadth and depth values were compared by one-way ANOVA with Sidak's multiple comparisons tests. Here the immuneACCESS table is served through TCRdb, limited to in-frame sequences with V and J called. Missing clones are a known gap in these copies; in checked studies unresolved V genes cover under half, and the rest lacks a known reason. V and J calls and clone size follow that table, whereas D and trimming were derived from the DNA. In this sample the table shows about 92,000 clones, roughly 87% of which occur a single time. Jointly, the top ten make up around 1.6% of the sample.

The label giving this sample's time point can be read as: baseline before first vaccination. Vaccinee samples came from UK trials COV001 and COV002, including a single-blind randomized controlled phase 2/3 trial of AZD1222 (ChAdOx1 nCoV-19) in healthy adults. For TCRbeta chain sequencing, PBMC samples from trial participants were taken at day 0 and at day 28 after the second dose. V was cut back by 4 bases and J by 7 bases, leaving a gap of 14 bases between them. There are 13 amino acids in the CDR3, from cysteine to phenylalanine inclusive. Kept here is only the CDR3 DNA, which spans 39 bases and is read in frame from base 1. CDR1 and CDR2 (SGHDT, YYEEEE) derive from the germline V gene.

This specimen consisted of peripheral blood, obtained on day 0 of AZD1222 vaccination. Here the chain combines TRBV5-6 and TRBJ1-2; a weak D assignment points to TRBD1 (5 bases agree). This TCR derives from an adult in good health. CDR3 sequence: CASSRSDMGGYTF. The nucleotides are TGTGCCAGCAGCCGTTCGGACATGGGTGGCTACACCTTC.